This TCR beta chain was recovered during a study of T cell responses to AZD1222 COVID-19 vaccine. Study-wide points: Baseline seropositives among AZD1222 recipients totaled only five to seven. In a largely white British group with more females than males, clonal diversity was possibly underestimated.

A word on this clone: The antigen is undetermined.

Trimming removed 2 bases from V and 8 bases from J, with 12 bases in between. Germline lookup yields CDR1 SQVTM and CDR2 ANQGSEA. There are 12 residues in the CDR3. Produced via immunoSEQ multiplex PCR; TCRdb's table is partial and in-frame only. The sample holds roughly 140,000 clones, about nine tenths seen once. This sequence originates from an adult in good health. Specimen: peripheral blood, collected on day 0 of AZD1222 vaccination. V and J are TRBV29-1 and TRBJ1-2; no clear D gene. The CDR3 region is CSVESQAGGYTF. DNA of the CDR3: TGCAGCGTTGAAAGTCAGGCGGGGGGCTACACCTTC.